Shown below are 14 T cell receptor beta chains from a single sample sequenced in a study of shared clonotypes between healthy human individuals. The method was immunoSEQ multiplex PCR; TCRdb's version includes in-frame clones alone and lacks a portion of them. The profile shows under 2.5 million clones, around 90% of them singletons. The sample taken for sequencing was naive CD4+ T cells from PBMCs. Subset reported: CD45RA+ positively selected. Source of these receptors: a man aged 18 to 30 in good health. Some clones in this sample may be carry-over from other donors' samples.

The J gene is TRBJ1-1, the V gene TRBV5-8; D gene unclear. V dropped 6 bases and J dropped 0 bases, with 9 bases sitting between them. The CDR3 is 13 amino acids. Germline V lookup: CDR1 SGHTS, CDR2 YDEGEE. The CDR3 DNA reads TGTGCCAGCACCGTGCGATTGAACACTGAAGCTTTCTTT. This translates into CASTVRLNTEAFF.

CDR3 loop: CASSPYAGPPDTQYF. The CDR3 nucleotides read TGTGCCAGCAGCCCCTATGCAGGCCCCCCAGATACGCAGTATTTT. The J gene is TRBJ2-3, the V gene TRBV6-6; D gene uncertain. Germline V lookup: CDR1 MNHNY, CDR2 SVGAGI (reference sequence). The CDR3 is 15 residues long. V gave up 6 bases and J gave up 4 bases, with 17 bases separating them.

The chain recombines TRBV6-5 with TRBJ2-7, with D maybe TRBD2 (6 bases). This CDR3 is built from 12 residues. V lost 5 bases to trimming and J lost 9 bases, with 14 bases between them. Germline values: CDR1 MNHEY, CDR2 SVGAGI. The CDR3 loop reads CASSDTAGGQYF. CDR3 nucleotides: TGTGCCAGCAGTGATACAGCGGGCGGGCAGTACTTC.

This sequence joins TRBV5-4 and TRBJ2-1; TRBD2 matches 8 bases. Germline V gene data show CDR1 as SGHNT and CDR2 as YYREEE (reference sequence). CDR3 size: 15 residues. Trimming took 1 base from V and 8 from J; bases not matched to a gene: 8. The CDR3 DNA sequence: TGTGCCAGCAGCTTGTCTAGCGGGTGGGCGGATGAGCAGTTCTTC. Residues: CASSLSSGWADEQFF.

This chain joins TRBV11-2 and TRBJ2-5; no firm D call. This CDR3 region has 14 residues. V lost 8 bases and J 3 bases, leaving 16 bases between the germline ends. Germline V gene lookup returns CDR1 SGHAT and CDR2 FQNNGV. CDR3 protein: CASSRLGTKETQYF. CDR3 coding DNA: TGTGCCAGCTCCCGCCTTGGCACGAAAGAGACCCAGTACTTC.

On this clone itself: Other DNA sequences in the same sample also yield this CDR3. This rearrangement joins TRBV28 to TRBJ2-2; the D gene is possibly TRBD1 (6 bases). Trimming pared 1 base from V and 0 bases from J, leaving 6 bases between. The CDR3 covers 15 residues. Germline V gives CDR1 MDHEN, CDR2 SYDVKM. CDR3: CASSLYRANTGELFF. The CDR3 nucleotides are TGTGCCAGCAGTTTATACAGGGCGAACACCGGGGAGCTGTTTTTT.

This chain joins TRBV6-6 and TRBJ2-1; D could derive from TRBD1 or TRBD2 (5 bases each). In germline, CDR1 is MNHNY, CDR2 SVGAGI (reference sequence). The V end was cut by 5 bases, the J end by 4 bases, with 15 bases between. CDR3 length: 15 residues. The CDR3, as DNA: TGTGCCAGCAGTGGGGACGCCCCAGGTTACAATGAGCAGTTCTTC. Amino acid sequence: CASSGDAPGYNEQFF.

V and J are TRBV29-1 and TRBJ2-3; TRBD1 aligns across 7 bases. CDR1 is SQVTM, CDR2 ANQGSEA, per germline. The CDR3 length is 13 residues. The ends lost 0 bases at V and 6 bases at J; junction bases unmatched: 3. CDR3 sequence reads: CSVEETGVDTQYF. For the CDR3, the DNA is TGCAGCGTTGAAGAAACAGGGGTGGATACGCAGTATTTT.

V gene TRBV5-1 combines with J gene TRBJ2-3; D uncertain. CDR1 and CDR2 (germline): SGHRS, YFSETQ. This CDR3 has 14 amino acids. Deletions cut 4 bases from V and 4 bases from J, with 13 bases between. In nucleotides, the CDR3 is TGCGCCAGCAGCCTCAACTCCCCGGCAGATACGCAGTATTTT. Its translation: CASSLNSPADTQYF.

This clone was seen only once. J is TRBJ2-2 and V is TRBV7-3; 8 positions match TRBD1. Germline lookup yields CDR1 SGHTA and CDR2 FQGTGA. This CDR3 contains 15 residues. V dropped 5 bases and J dropped 2; count of bases not matched to a gene: 4. CDR3 residues: CASSPTGVNTGELFF. The CDR3 nucleotides are TGTGCCAGCAGCCCGACAGGGGTTAACACCGGGGAGCTGTTTTTT.

The chain employs TRBV20-1 and TRBJ2-7; D gene ambiguous. Trimming took off 5 bases at V and 6 bases at J, with 11 bases between the two ends. The germline V gene encodes CDR1 DFQATT and CDR2 SNEGSKA (reference sequence). The CDR3 sequence is 11 residues long. The CDR3 protein is CSAHGPSEQYF. The DNA for the CDR3 is TGCAGTGCTCACGGCCCGTCCGAGCAGTACTTC.

The chain combines TRBV28 with TRBJ2-7; D gene uncertain. Germline assignment: CDR1 MDHEN and CDR2 SYDVKM. The CDR3 is made up of 14 amino acids. Trimming took 2 bases from V and 4 from J, leaving 12 bases between them. The CDR3 DNA reads TGTGCCAGCAGTTTAGGGTGGGGTCCGTACGAGCAGTACTTC. It encodes CASSLGWGPYEQYF.

On this clone itself: The sample carries other DNA sequences with the same CDR3. The CDR3 DNA follows: TGTGCCAGCAGCTTGGGTCCTTCCTACGAGCAGTACTTC. This gives the protein CASSLGPSYEQYF. The chain has TRBV7-2 and TRBJ2-7; no firm D call. The length of the CDR3 is 13 residues. CDR1 and CDR2 (germline): SGHTA, FQGNSA. The V gene lost 3 bases and the J gene lost 1 base, with 7 bases spanning the gap.

J is TRBJ1-1 and V is TRBV10-1; unclear D gene. The CDR3 sequence is 12 residues long. Germline CDR1 and CDR2: WNHNN and SYGVQD (reference sequence). V was shortened by 11 bases and J by 8 bases, with 18 bases between the two germline ends. CDR3 nucleotide sequence: TGCGCCCGGAGAGGGAGGAGGCCCGAAGCTTTCTTT. Its protein product is CARRGRRPEAFF.